This T cell receptor beta chain originates from a study of CD8+ T cells in alopecia areata. The study, taken as a whole, reports: Sequencing of scalp samples also includes resident alphabeta T cells from normal skin.

RNA extraction and reverse transcription yielded cDNA as sequencing template. TCRdb's copy holds only in-frame clones and misses some; the assay was immunoSEQ multiplex PCR. The sample holds around 210,000 clones, roughly 56% seen once. CDR1 is MGHRA, CDR2 YSYEKL, per germline. The CDR3 runs 16 residues. Trimming removed 1 base from V and 4 bases from J; junction bases left unmatched: 6. This clone was detected only a few times. Its antigen remains unidentified. The specimen sequenced was CD8+ T cells sorted from blood. The clonotype originates from a human donor in good health. The V call is TRBV4-1, the J call TRBJ2-4, with 8 bases matching TRBD2. The CDR3 spells CASSQGRGGTKNIQYF. The CDR3 DNA is TGCGCCAGCAGCCAAGGTCGGGGGGGCACAAAAAACATTCAGTACTTC.